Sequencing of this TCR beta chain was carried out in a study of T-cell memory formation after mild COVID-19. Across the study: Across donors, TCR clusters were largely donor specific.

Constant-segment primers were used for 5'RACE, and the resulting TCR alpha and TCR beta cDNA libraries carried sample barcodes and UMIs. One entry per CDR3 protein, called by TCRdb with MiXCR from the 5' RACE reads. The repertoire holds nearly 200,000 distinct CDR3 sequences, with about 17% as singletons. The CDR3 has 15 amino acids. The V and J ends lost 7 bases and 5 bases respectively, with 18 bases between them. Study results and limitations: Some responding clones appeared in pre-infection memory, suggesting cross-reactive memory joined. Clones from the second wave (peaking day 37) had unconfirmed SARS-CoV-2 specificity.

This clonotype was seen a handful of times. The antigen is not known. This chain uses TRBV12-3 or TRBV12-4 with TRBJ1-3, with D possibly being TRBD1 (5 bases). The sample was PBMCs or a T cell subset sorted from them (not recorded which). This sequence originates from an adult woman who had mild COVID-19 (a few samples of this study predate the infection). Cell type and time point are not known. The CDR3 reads CASTSGGNTRNTIYF. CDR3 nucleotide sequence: TGTGCCAGCACCTCGGGGGGGAATACGAGAAACACCATATATTTT.